These 29 T cell receptor beta chains share one sample of origin, sequenced in a study of CD8 T cells in Susac syndrome. Reverse transcription of about 0.45 to 1 ug RNA was performed with random hexamers. From the immunoSEQ multiplex PCR reads, TCRdb called clonotypes with MiXCR, one entry per CDR3 protein. The sample carries a few hundred thousand distinct CDR3 sequences, around 90% recorded once. The sequenced sample was CD4+ T cells from PBMCs. These receptors were taken from a human donor with multiple sclerosis.

This clonotype was counted a single time. The rearrangement uses TRBV2 and TRBJ2-5; TRBD2 is a possible D gene (7 bases). The germline CDR1 and CDR2 sequences are SNHLY and FYNNEI. V was shortened by 4 bases and J by 3 bases, with 12 bases between the two germline ends. This CDR3 region has 14 residues. CDR3 in amino acids: CASSGGGPEETQYF. CDR3 nucleotide sequence: TGTGCCAGCAGTGGGGGGGGCCCTGAAGAGACCCAGTACTTC.

A note on this clonotype: The junction does not match germline at one end; this may be a read error. This chain joins TRBV18 and TRBJ1-1, with 10 bases matching TRBD1. The CDR3 runs to 14 residues. CDR1 KGHSH and CDR2 LQKENI come from the germline V gene. The CDR3 region is CASSPTGGEVEAFF. Here the CDR3 DNA reads TGTGCCAGCTCACCGACAGGGGGCGAAGTTGAAGCTTTTTTT.

This clonotype occurred once. The chain combines TRBV7-6 with TRBJ2-7; 14 nucleotides agree with TRBD2. This CDR3 has 20 amino acids. Germline lookup yields CDR1 SGHVS and CDR2 FNYEAQ. J lost 2 bases, V lost 0 bases, and 12 bases had no gene match. CDR3 sequence: CASSLANPGLAGDGAYEQYF. The CDR3 bases are TGTGCCAGCAGCTTAGCCAATCCGGGACTAGCGGGAGACGGAGCCTACGAGCAGTACTTC. Looking up the rest from reference TRBV7-6 and TRBJ2-7 gives the full variable domain: GAGVSQSPRYKVTKRGQDVALRCDPISGHVSLYWYRQALGQGPEFLTYFNYEAQQDKSGLPNDRFSAERPEGSISTLTIQRTEQRDSAMYRCASSLANPGLAGDGAYEQYFGPGTRLTVT.

V gene TRBV18 combines with J gene TRBJ1-1, with D perhaps TRBD1 (5 bases). The CDR3 contains 15 residues. Germline CDR1 reads KGHSH; CDR2 reads LQKENI. V lost 6 bases and J lost 1, with 15 bases in between. CDR3 DNA: TGTGCCAGCTCCCGGGGAAGGGACGCGAACACTGAAGCTTTCTTT. Translated, it gives CASSRGRDANTEAFF.

The J gene is TRBJ2-4, the V gene TRBV30; 8 positions agree with TRBD1. J gave up 6 bases and V 0 bases, and 1 base lay outside the gene matches. The CDR3 is made up of 13 amino acids. In germline, CDR1 is GTSNPN, CDR2 SVGIG (reference sequence). DNA of the CDR3: TGTGCCTGGAGTGTTGACAGGGGAAACATTCAGTACTTC. It encodes CAWSVDRGNIQYF.

The genes are TRBV4-1 and TRBJ2-1; perhaps TRBD2 as D (6 bases). Germline-derived CDR1 and CDR2 are MGHRA and YSYEKL. The CDR3 sequence is 14 residues long. V was clipped by 3 bases and J by 7 bases, with 13 bases between them. The CDR3 sequence: CASSQFWRENEQFF. CDR3 DNA sequence: TGCGCCAGCAGCCAGTTCTGGAGGGAAAATGAGCAGTTCTTC.

This sequence joins TRBV10-2 and TRBJ2-1, with 9 bases matching TRBD2. Germline V gives CDR1 WSHSY, CDR2 SAAADI. After removal of 2 bases from V and 6 bases from J, the junction contained 5 bases not matched to a gene. This CDR3 has 15 amino acids. The CDR3 loop reads CASSELGLATNEQFF. The CDR3 DNA reads as TGCGCCAGCAGTGAGCTCGGACTAGCGACCAATGAGCAGTTCTTC.

The chain employs TRBV4-2 and TRBJ2-2; weak D call: TRBD2 (6 bases). Germline V lookup: CDR1 LGHNA, CDR2 YNFKEQ. The CDR3 length is 16 residues. V was trimmed by 4 bases and J by 0 bases, leaving 12 bases between them. CDR3 sequence (DNA): TGTGCCAGCAGCCCCGGGACTCCTTCGAACACCGGGGAGCTGTTTTTT. Protein sequence: CASSPGTPSNTGELFF.

This rearrangement joins TRBV12-3 or TRBV12-4 to TRBJ2-1; D is unclear. Trimming shortened V by 3 bases and J by 1 base, and 4 bases separated the two germline ends. The CDR3 spans 13 residues. CDR3 protein: CASSFRSYNEQFF. As DNA, the CDR3 is TGTGCCAGCAGTTTTCGTTCCTACAATGAGCAGTTCTTC.

This chain connects TRBV11-2 to TRBJ1-2; D might be TRBD1 (5 bases). Germline V gives CDR1 SGHAT, CDR2 FQNNGV. The V end lost 5 bases, the J end lost 2 bases, and 15 bases lay between the germline ends. The CDR3 has 15 residues. DNA of the CDR3: TGTGCCAGCAGCCCCGCAGGGTACCAAAACTATGGCTACACCTTC. Encoded protein: CASSPAGYQNYGYTF.

V usage is TRBV28 and J usage is TRBJ1-4; TRBD1 is a possible D gene (6 bases). The CDR3 has 15 amino acids. The germline CDR1 and CDR2 sequences are MDHEN and SYDVKM. V was trimmed by 5 bases and J by 8 bases, leaving 18 bases between them. The CDR3 protein is CASSPTDGRGEKLFF. DNA of the CDR3: TGTGCCAGCAGTCCAACTGACGGAAGGGGGGAAAAACTGTTTTTT.

The V and J genes are TRBV3-1 and TRBJ1-6; no clear D gene. This CDR3 comprises 14 residues. The germline V gene has CDR1 LGHDT and CDR2 YNNKEL (reference sequence). Between the trimmed V and J ends, which lost 4 bases and 1 base, there was a span of 5 bases. The DNA for the CDR3 is TGTGCCAGCAGCCGGATATCCTATAATTCACCCCTCCACTTT. It encodes CASSRISYNSPLHF.

V and J are TRBV5-6 and TRBJ2-6; possibly TRBD1 for D (6 bases). The CDR3 has 17 amino acids. V dropped 0 bases and J dropped 2 bases, with 12 bases sitting between them. Germline V CDR1 and CDR2: SGHDT, YYEEEE. CDR3 sequence reads: CASSLETGIAGANVLTF. CDR3 nucleotides: TGTGCCAGCAGCTTGGAAACAGGGATAGCTGGGGCCAACGTCCTGACTTTC.

The chain recombines TRBV20-1 with TRBJ2-7, with TRBD1 as a possible D gene (5 bases). CDR1 and CDR2 from the germline V gene are DFQATT and SNEGSKA (reference sequence). This CDR3 is 13 amino acids long. The V end lost 6 bases, the J end lost 2 bases, and 14 bases lay between the germline ends. The CDR3 nucleotides are TGCAGTGCCAGCACAGGCCGTCCCTACGAGCAGTACTTC. Protein sequence: CSASTGRPYEQYF.

The chain carries TRBV18 and TRBJ1-5; no clear D gene. The V gene lost 3 bases and the J gene lost 2 bases, with 11 bases spanning the gap. This CDR3 spans 15 amino acids. Germline CDR1 and CDR2: KGHSH and LQKENI. CDR3 amino acids: CASSPGREGNQPQHF. The CDR3, as DNA: TGTGCCAGCTCACCTGGCCGGGAGGGCAATCAGCCCCAGCATTTT.

The chain combines TRBV15 with TRBJ1-2; D remains ambiguous. Trimming removed 0 bases at V and 4 bases at J, with 6 bases between. This CDR3 region has 13 residues. CDR1 is LNHNV, CDR2 YYDKDF, per germline (reference sequence). The CDR3, as DNA: TGTGCCACCAGCAGAGATAAGGGCTATGGCTACACCTTC. As protein: CATSRDKGYGYTF.

This rearrangement joins TRBV19 to TRBJ1-5; D not certain. Trimming cost V 3 bases and J 5 bases, with 11 bases left between them. The CDR3 length is 14 residues. Germline assignment: CDR1 LNHDA and CDR2 SQIVND (reference sequence). CDR3 sequence (DNA): TGTGCCAGTAGTATCTATACCGGGGATCAGCCCCAGCATTTT. Encoded protein: CASSIYTGDQPQHF.

V gene TRBV3-1 combines with J gene TRBJ1-5; D remains unclear. The CDR3 runs 13 residues. The V end was cut by 3 bases, the J end by 5 bases, with 8 bases between. Germline assignment: CDR1 LGHDT and CDR2 YNNKEL (reference sequence). The CDR3 DNA reads TGTGCCAGCAGCCACCAGGAAGATCAGCCCCAGCATTTT. Its protein is CASSHQEDQPQHF.

The chain is built from TRBV19 and TRBJ2-5, with 10 positions matching TRBD2. The CDR3 runs 12 residues. The J segment lost 3 bases and the V segment lost 10 bases, leaving 2 bases of the junction unmatched. Germline V gene data show CDR1 as LNHDA and CDR2 as SQIVND (reference sequence). CDR3 DNA sequence: TGTGCCACCGGACTAGCGGAAGAGACCCAGTACTTC. Its protein product is CATGLAEETQYF.

The V gene is TRBV7-9, the J gene TRBJ2-1, with 11 bases fitting TRBD2. This CDR3 has 17 amino acids. The germline gives CDR1 SEHNR, CDR2 FQNEAQ (reference sequence). The junction had 8 bases not matched to a gene; V was cut back by 4 bases and J by 3 bases. CDR3 coding DNA: TGTGCCAGCAGCTCAGTGCTAGCGGGAGGCGGCTACAATGAGCAGTTCTTC. Translation: CASSSVLAGGGYNEQFF.

The chain is built from TRBV6-2 or TRBV6-3 and TRBJ2-1; the match to TRBD2 covers 8 bases. Germline loops: CDR1 MNHEY, CDR2 SVGEGT. The CDR3 is 13 residues long. The V and J ends lost 4 bases and 10 bases, in that order; junction bases with no gene match: 6. CDR3 nucleotide sequence: TGTGCCAGCAGTTGGAAGGCGGGAGGAGAGCAGTTCTTC. Protein product: CASSWKAGGEQFF.

The V call is TRBV7-9, the J call TRBJ1-1, with D possibly TRBD1 on 6 matching bases. The CDR3 is made up of 10 amino acids. Germline V gene sequence: CDR1 SEHNR, CDR2 FQNEAQ (reference sequence). Trimming shortened V by 6 bases and J by 9 bases, and 8 bases separated the two germline ends. The CDR3 sequence: CASSGTKAFF. The CDR3 DNA is TGTGCCAGCAGTGGGACAAAAGCTTTCTTT.

This chain joins TRBV7-2 and TRBJ1-4; D ambiguous. This CDR3 spans 17 amino acids. Germline V gene data show CDR1 as SGHTA and CDR2 as FQGNSA. Trimming removed 1 base at V and 10 bases at J, with 22 bases between. The CDR3 here is CASSLGSWQSPIGKLFF. The CDR3 DNA follows: TGTGCCAGCAGCTTAGGGTCTTGGCAGTCCCCAATCGGAAAACTGTTTTTT.

The genes are TRBV18 and TRBJ2-7; 7 bases match TRBD2. Unmatched junction bases numbered 19, after V lost 4 bases and J lost 7 bases. The V gene's germline CDR1 is KGHSH and CDR2 LQKENI. CDR3 length equals 17 residues. CDR3 sequence: CASSLSGTAGFGGEQYF. As DNA, the CDR3 is TGTGCCAGCTCACTCAGCGGGACGGCTGGATTCGGGGGAGAGCAGTACTTC.

This clonotype was detected once. The rearrangement uses TRBV6-4 and TRBJ2-1, with D perhaps given as TRBD1 or TRBD2 (5 bases each). The germline gives CDR1 MRHNA, CDR2 SNTAGT. The CDR3 loop spans 15 amino acids. V was shortened by 4 bases and J by 6 bases, with 16 bases between the two germline ends. In DNA form, the CDR3 reads TGTGCCAGCAGTGCTGAGGGGTGGGGCCCCAATGAGCAGTTCTTC. It is translated as CASSAEGWGPNEQFF.

The chain joins TRBV29-1 to TRBJ1-2; 7 bases fit TRBD1. This CDR3 has 12 residues. Germline V gene sequence: CDR1 SQVTM, CDR2 ANQGSEA. J was trimmed by 7 bases and V by 4 bases; bases with no gene match: 6. In DNA form, the CDR3 reads TGCAGCGTTGGACAGGGTCTGACTGGCTACACCTTC. This translates into CSVGQGLTGYTF.

This clonotype was recorded only once. V and J are TRBV7-2 and TRBJ2-7, with 8 bases that match TRBD2. CDR3 length: 13 residues. Germline V gene data show CDR1 as SGHTA and CDR2 as FQGNSA. V was clipped by 5 bases and J by 5 bases; unmatched bases: 5. The CDR3 bases are TGTGCCAGCAGCGGAGCGGGAGTCCACGAGCAGTACTTC. It specifies CASSGAGVHEQYF.

The chain combines TRBV6-2 or TRBV6-3 with TRBJ1-5; no definite D call. Germline assignment: CDR1 MNHEY and CDR2 SVGEGT. V dropped 2 bases and J dropped 2 bases, with 7 bases sitting between them. The CDR3 is 14 residues long. The CDR3 is CASSYSMGNQPQHF. The CDR3 region has the DNA TGTGCCAGCAGTTACAGCATGGGCAATCAGCCCCAGCATTTT.

The V and J genes are TRBV7-2 and TRBJ2-5; D unresolved. V lost 5 bases to trimming and J lost 4 bases, with 11 bases between them. The CDR3 length is 13 residues. CDR1 SGHTA and CDR2 FQGNSA come from the germline V gene. CDR3 sequence: CASSQSGPETQYF. DNA of the CDR3: TGTGCCAGCAGCCAGTCGGGCCCAGAGACCCAGTACTTC.